This is a list of T cell receptor beta chains from one sample in a study of blood T cell repertoires in COVID-19. The assay was immunoSEQ multiplex PCR, and TCRdb's table has in-frame clones only and misses some. The sample carries some 60,000 clones, about 90% recorded once. The sequencing input was peripheral blood. These receptors were collected from a man aged 60 to 75 with acute or convalescent COVID-19. Each CDR3 is given with its conserved first and last residue. The order of the fields is J gene, D gene, V gene, CDR3 protein. The D gene is left open where the match is weak.

J: TRBJ2-5; D: NA; V: TRBV5-4; CDR3: CASSLGGGTFQETQYF
J: TRBJ1-2; D: NA; V: TRBV28; CDR3: CASHIAPGYGYTF
J: TRBJ2-7; D: TRBD2; V: TRBV4-3; CDR3: CASSQVYTSGIYEQYF
J: TRBJ2-3; D: NA; V: TRBV7-2; CDR3: CASSLGRAADTQYF
J: TRBJ1-1; D: NA; V: TRBV7-3; CDR3: CASSNGLANTEAFF
J: TRBJ2-4; D: NA; V: TRBV29-1; CDR3: CSVEDGRGIKNIQYF
J: TRBJ1-2; D: TRBD1; V: TRBV18; CDR3: CASSPRQGLGYGYTF
J: TRBJ2-7; D: TRBD1; V: TRBV23-1; CDR3: CASSQTAPRDRDGYEQYF
J: TRBJ2-5; D: TRBD1; V: TRBV18; CDR3: CASSPPGQTKETQYF
J: TRBJ1-5; D: TRBD1; V: TRBV18; CDR3: CASSGTGGFQPQHF
J: TRBJ2-7; D: NA; V: TRBV27; CDR3: CASSFGQGSYEQYF
J: TRBJ1-3; D: NA; V: TRBV18; CDR3: CASSPQSESGNTIYF
J: TRBJ2-3; D: TRBD2; V: TRBV7-8; CDR3: CASSLVAGWDTDTQYF
J: TRBJ2-1; D: TRBD2; V: TRBV7-2; CDR3: CASSMPGLGNEQFF
J: TRBJ1-3; D: NA; V: TRBV29-1; CDR3: CSVERRKSSGNTIYF
J: TRBJ2-5; D: TRBD1; V: TRBV10-2; CDR3: CASREGQGFWETQYF
J: TRBJ2-7; D: TRBD1; V: TRBV7-6; CDR3: CASSPRTGGLYEQYF
J: TRBJ2-2; D: TRBD2; V: TRBV5-1; CDR3: CASSRTSGANTGELFF
J: TRBJ2-3; D: TRBD2; V: TRBV30; CDR3: CAWVAGTTTTDTQYF
J: TRBJ1-2; D: TRBD1; V: TRBV5-1; CDR3: CASGPGQGEIINYGYTF
J: TRBJ2-6; D: NA; V: TRBV3-1/TRBV3-2; CDR3: CASSLPGHYGSGANVLTF
J: TRBJ1-5; D: NA; V: TRBV30; CDR3: CAWRARSSNQPQHF
J: TRBJ1-1; D: TRBD1; V: TRBV6-5; CDR3: CASSRTGRDTEAFF
J: TRBJ2-7; D: TRBD1; V: TRBV5-4; CDR3: CASSTSTGTGVYEQYF
J: TRBJ1-2; D: NA; V: TRBV27; CDR3: CASSLRPGENGYTF
J: TRBJ1-3; D: NA; V: TRBV11-2; CDR3: CASSSLRSGNTIYF
J: TRBJ2-1; D: TRBD2; V: TRBV5-8; CDR3: CASSLPLAAYNEQFF
J: TRBJ2-5; D: NA; V: TRBV20-1; CDR3: CSVGVRETQYF